These T cell receptor beta chains were read from a single sample in a study of T cells in Graves' hyperthyroidism and ophthalmopathy. MiXCR, run by TCRdb on the multiplex PCR reads, gives a single entry per CDR3 protein. This sample carries 250,000 or so distinct CDR3 sequences, around 15% of them seen once, and the ten largest clones take over 25%. The sequencing sample was made of blood. Every receptor here comes from a woman in her fifties or sixties with Graves' hyperthyroidism that later progressed to Graves' ophthalmopathy. Both conserved end residues are part of each CDR3. D genes are given only for firm matches. Part of the rows lack a size; the others show once, few, many or a class for expanded clones.

>TRBD2|TRBJ2-1|many|TRBV20-1
TGCAGTGCTAGAGATATTAGCGGGAGAGGGATCAATGAGCAGTTCTTC
CSARDISGRGINEQFF
>.|TRBJ2-2|.|TRBV7-3
TGTGCCAGCAGTCAAGCTCCCACCGGGGAGCTGTTTTTT
CASSQAPTGELFF
>TRBD2|TRBJ2-3|.|TRBV9
TGTGCCAGCAGCGGACTAGCGGCAAGCACAGATACGCAGTATTTT
CASSGLAASTDTQYF
>TRBD2|TRBJ2-5|.|TRBV20-1
TGCAGTGCTACCAAAAGGGGGACTAGCGCAGAGACCCAGTACTTC
CSATKRGTSAETQYF
>TRBD2|TRBJ2-1|many|TRBV30
TGTGCCTGGCAGGGATCTAGCGGTACAATGAGGCAGTTCTTC
CAWQGSSGTMRQFF
>.|TRBJ2-7|many|TRBV2
TGTGCCAGCAGTACCTACACAGTAAAGATGGACGAACGGCAGTACTTC
CASSTYTVKMDERQYF
>.|TRBJ1-5|many|TRBV20-1
TGCAGTGCTAGACCAATTCGGACAGCGTCGGGCAATCAGCCCCAGCATTTT
CSARPIRTASGNQPQHF
>.|TRBJ2-3|.|TRBV4-1
TGCGCCAGCAGCCCATTCGTGGGAGATACGCAGTATTTT
CASSPFVGDTQYF
>.|TRBJ2-5|many|TRBV29-1
TGCAGCGTTGAAGGAGCCCAGGGAGCGGAGATCTGGGAGACCCAGTACTTC
CSVEGAQGAEIWETQYF
>.|TRBJ1-4|few|TRBV28
TGTGCCAGCAGTTTAGGTGGCAGGTCTAATGAAAAACTGTTTTTT
CASSLGGRSNEKLFF
>TRBD1|TRBJ2-7|many|TRBV20-1
TGCAGTGCCGACCCCGGGACAGGGGGTTACGAGCAGTACTTC
CSADPGTGGYEQYF
>.|TRBJ1-4|many|TRBV3-1
TGTGCCAGCAGCCAGGAAACTAATGAAAAACTGTTTTTT
CASSQETNEKLFF
>TRBD2|TRBJ2-1|many|TRBV11-2
TGTGCCAGCAGCAATCTAGCGGGTTTAAGCAATGAGCAGTTCTTC
CASSNLAGLSNEQFF
>TRBD2|TRBJ2-2|few|TRBV4-1
TGCGCCAGCAGCCATGCCATTGGAGCGGGAGTGCCCACCGGGGAGCTGTTTTTT
CASSHAIGAGVPTGELFF
>TRBD2|TRBJ2-1|many|TRBV11-2
TGTGCCAGCAGAGCCACCGGGACTAGCGGTTACAATGAGCAGTTCTTC
CASRATGTSGYNEQFF
>TRBD1|TRBJ2-3|many|TRBV20-1
TGCAGTGCTAGTTCGAGCAGGGGGAATACGCAGTATTTT
CSASSSRGNTQYF
>TRBD1|TRBJ1-1|many|TRBV27
TGTGCCAGCAGTTTCTCCGGACAGGGGGCGTCTGAAGCTTTCTTT
CASSFSGQGASEAFF
>.|TRBJ2-1|many|TRBV5-6
TGTGCCAGCAGCTTGTGGGGATTTAGTTGGAATGAGCAGTTCTTC
CASSLWGFSWNEQFF
>TRBD1|TRBJ1-5|few|TRBV28
TGTGCCAGCAGTTTACAGGGGGCGCAGCAGCCCCAGCATTTT
CASSLQGAQQPQHF
>TRBD2|TRBJ2-7|many|TRBV18
TGTGCCAGCTCACCTTTAGCGGGCCCAGGATACGAGCAGTACTTC
CASSPLAGPGYEQYF
>.|TRBJ1-1|.|TRBV29-1
TGCAGCGCCGTGGAGAACACTGAAGCTTTCTTT
CSAVENTEAFF
>TRBD2|TRBJ2-1|.|TRBV10-3
TGTGCCATCAGTGGGGGGACTAGCGGGAGGTTCAATGAGCAGTTCTTC
CAISGGTSGRFNEQFF
>TRBD1|TRBJ1-1|.|TRBV7-9
TGTGCCAGCAGCTTGGGGACAGTTGAAGCTTTCTTT
CASSLGTVEAFF
>TRBD2|TRBJ2-3|.|TRBV7-2
TGTGCCAGCAGCAAACCTAGCGGGAGGGCCCCAGATACGCAGTATTTT
CASSKPSGRAPDTQYF
>.|TRBJ2-2|many|TRBV24-1
TGTGCCACCAAGGACCCAAGGGTTGGCACCGGGGAGCTGTTTTTT
CATKDPRVGTGELFF
>.|TRBJ2-2|many|TRBV10-3
TGTGCCATCAGTGACCTCGGCGACTCCGGGGAGCTGTTTTTT
CAISDLGDSGELFF
>.|TRBJ1-1|many|TRBV28
TGTGCCACCCAACGGGGGAACACTGAAGCTTTCTTT
CATQRGNTEAFF
>.|TRBJ1-5|many|TRBV6-1
TGTGCCAGCTTTCAGTCACCAACGGGCCGTCAGCCCCAGCATTTT
CASFQSPTGRQPQHF
>TRBD1|TRBJ1-2|.|TRBV9
TGTGCCAGCAGCGTAGCAGTAGGGGGCACCTATGGCTACACCTTC
CASSVAVGGTYGYTF
>.|TRBJ2-1|many|TRBV7-3
TGTGCCAGCAGCCTTACACCTATCAACAGCGAACAGCAGTTCTTC
CASSLTPINSEQQFF
>.|TRBJ2-7|.|TRBV9
TGTGCCAGCAGCGGACGGGACGGCTACGAGCAGTACTTC
CASSGRDGYEQYF
>.|TRBJ1-6|few|TRBV20-1
TGCAGTGCTGTTAGCTCCTATAATTCACCCCTCCACTTT
CSAVSSYNSPLHF
>.|TRBJ1-6|many|TRBV11-2
TGTGCCAGCAGCTTAGAATCAGGTTCACCCCTCCACTTT
CASSLESGSPLHF
>.|TRBJ2-4|many|TRBV18
TGTGCCAGCTCACCACCCCTAGGGTTGGCCAAAAACATTCAGTACTTC
CASSPPLGLAKNIQYF
>TRBD2|TRBJ2-2|many|TRBV11-3
TGTGCCAGCAGCTCAATAGCGGGAACCACCGGGGAGCTGTTTTTT
CASSSIAGTTGELFF
>TRBD1|TRBJ1-1|many|TRBV2
TGTGCCAGCAGTGAAAGGACAGGACTAGAGGCTTTCTTT
CASSERTGLEAFF
>.|TRBJ2-3|few|TRBV30
TGTGCCTGGGGTAACGGTATCACAGATACGCAGTATTTT
CAWGNGITDTQYF
>TRBD2|TRBJ2-1|once|TRBV20-1
TGCAGTCCCCAAAACTGGCTAGCGGGAGCATCACACAATGAGCAGTTCTTC
CSPQNWLAGASHNEQFF
>.|TRBJ1-3|.|TRBV9
TGTGCCAGCAGCGGTAGGGGGAAAAGGAACACCATATATTTT
CASSGRGKRNTIYF
>TRBD1|TRBJ2-3|many|TRBV28
TGTGCCAGCAGTTTGCACCGGGACAGCGGACTTAGCACAGATACGCAGTATTTT
CASSLHRDSGLSTDTQYF
>.|TRBJ1-2|many|TRBV7-9
TGTGCCAGCAGCTTATCCGGGGTGAACTATGGCTACACCTTC
CASSLSGVNYGYTF
>.|TRBJ2-5|many|TRBV5-1
TGCGCCAGCAGCGGCCCCGGGTTCTACCAAGAGACCCAGTACTTC
CASSGPGFYQETQYF
>.|TRBJ2-5|many|TRBV20-1
TGCAGTGCTAGAGCAAGGAGGTTTAAAGAGACCCAGTACTTC
CSARARRFKETQYF
>TRBD1|TRBJ1-5|few|TRBV5-1
TGCGCCAGCAGCTTGGGGGGACAGGGGCGCAGCAATCAGCCCCAGCATTTT
CASSLGGQGRSNQPQHF
>TRBD2|TRBJ2-1|few|TRBV4-2
TGTGCCAGCAGCCAAGATTTTAGCGGGCTCCCTGGTGGTGAGCAGTTCTTC
CASSQDFSGLPGGEQFF